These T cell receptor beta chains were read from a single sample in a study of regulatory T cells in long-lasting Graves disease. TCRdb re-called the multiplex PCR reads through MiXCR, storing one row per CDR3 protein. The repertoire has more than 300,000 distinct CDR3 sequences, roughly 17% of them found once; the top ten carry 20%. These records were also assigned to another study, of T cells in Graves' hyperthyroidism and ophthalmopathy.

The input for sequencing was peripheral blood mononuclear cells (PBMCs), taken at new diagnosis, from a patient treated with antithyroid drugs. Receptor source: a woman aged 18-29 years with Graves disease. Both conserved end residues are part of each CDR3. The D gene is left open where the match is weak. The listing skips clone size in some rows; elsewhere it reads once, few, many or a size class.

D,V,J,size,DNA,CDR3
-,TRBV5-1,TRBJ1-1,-,TGCGCCAGCAGCCGAGGACTAGGGGTGAACACTGAAGCTTTCTTT,CASSRGLGVNTEAFF
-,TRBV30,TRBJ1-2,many,TGTGCCTGGGCCTCAGGGGTGGGCTACACCTTC,CAWASGVGYTF
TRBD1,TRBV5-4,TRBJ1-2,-,TGTGCCAGCAGCTTGGATAGGGTCAGGGGGCGAGCTGGCTACACCTTC,CASSLDRVRGRAGYTF
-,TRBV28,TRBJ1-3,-,TGTGCCAGCAGTTGGCGGTTCTCTGGAAACACCATATATTTT,CASSWRFSGNTIYF
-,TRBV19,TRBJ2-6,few,TGTGCCAGTAGGGGGCTGGGATCTGGGGCCAACGTCCTGACTTTC,CASRGLGSGANVLTF
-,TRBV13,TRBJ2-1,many,TGTGCCAGCAGCTTATACGGGCTTTCCTACAATGAGCAGTTCTTC,CASSLYGLSYNEQFF
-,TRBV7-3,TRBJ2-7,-,TGTGCCAGCAGCCAGAGAGGGGGGGGCGGCTACGAGCAGTACTTC,CASSQRGGGGYEQYF
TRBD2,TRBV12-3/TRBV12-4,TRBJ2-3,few,TGTGCCAGCAGCCCCCAGCGGGGGCCTAGCACAGATACGCAGTATTTT,CASSPQRGPSTDTQYF
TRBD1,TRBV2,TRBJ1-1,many,TGTGCCAGCAGTTGGACCCAGGGGGCTGAAGCTTTCTTT,CASSWTQGAEAFF
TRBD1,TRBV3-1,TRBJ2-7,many,TGTGCCAGCAGCCAAGATTTACTCAGGGGGAGCTACGAGCAGTACTTC,CASSQDLLRGSYEQYF
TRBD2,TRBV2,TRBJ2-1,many,TGTGCCACCGGTACTAGCGGGAACTATGAGCAGTTCTTC,CATGTSGNYEQFF
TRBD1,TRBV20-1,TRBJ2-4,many,TGCAGTGCTGAGTTCGGGACAGGGTTAAACATTCAGTACTTC,CSAEFGTGLNIQYF
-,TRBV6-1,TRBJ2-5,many,TGTGCCAGCAGTGAGTTTGCGGCGGAGACCCAGTACTTC,CASSEFAAETQYF